One T cell receptor (beta chain) is described in this entry. The sample originates from a study of blood T cell repertoires in COVID-19. As for the study in general: The United States, Italy and Spain supplied acute and convalescent COVID-19 samples. T cells, B-cell-depleted T cells, or PBMCs supplied cDNA or gDNA.

In the study's own analysis: Researchers report that nucleated cell counts were estimated from reference gene primer amplification. The method was immunoSEQ multiplex PCR; TCRdb's version includes in-frame clones alone and lacks a portion of them. V and J calls and clone size follow that table, whereas D and trimming were derived from the DNA. The table records roughly 250,000 clones, around 80% of them present only once. Germline lookup yields CDR1 MGHDK and CDR2 SYGVNS. The V gene end was trimmed by 6 bases and the J gene end by 4 bases; junction bases not matched to a gene: 6. The CDR3 sequence is 14 residues long.

This sequence was found in a woman in her forties with active or convalescent COVID-19. Sequencing input: peripheral blood. The rearrangement links TRBV25-1 to TRBJ1-2; TRBD1 agrees at 9 bases. CDR3 region: CASRPTGGTYGYTF. The CDR3 DNA is TGTGCCAGCAGACCGACAGGGGGAACCTATGGCTACACCTTC.